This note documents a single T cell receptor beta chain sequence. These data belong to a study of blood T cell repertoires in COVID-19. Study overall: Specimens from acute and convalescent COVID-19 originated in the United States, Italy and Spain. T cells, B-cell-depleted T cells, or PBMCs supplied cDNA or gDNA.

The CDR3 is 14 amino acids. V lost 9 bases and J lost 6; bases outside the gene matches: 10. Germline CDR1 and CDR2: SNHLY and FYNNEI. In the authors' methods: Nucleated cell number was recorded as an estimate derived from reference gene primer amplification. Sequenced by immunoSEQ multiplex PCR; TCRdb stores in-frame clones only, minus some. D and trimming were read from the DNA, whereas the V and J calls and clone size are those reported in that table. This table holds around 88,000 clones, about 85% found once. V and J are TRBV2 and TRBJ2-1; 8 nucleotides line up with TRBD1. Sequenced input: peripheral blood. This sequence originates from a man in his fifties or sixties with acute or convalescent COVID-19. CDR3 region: CASKDRGARNEQFF. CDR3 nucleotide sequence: TGTGCCAGTAAAGACAGGGGCGCCCGCAATGAGCAGTTCTTC.